The sequence of this T cell receptor beta chain was determined in a study of CD8 T cells in Susac syndrome. Random hexamers were used to reverse transcribe the RNA input (roughly 0.5 to 1 ug). The authors amplified TCR beta CDR3 across 54 Vbeta and 13 Jbeta using immunoSEQ multiplex PCR. TCRdb analysed the immunoSEQ multiplex PCR reads with MiXCR anew, one entry per CDR3 protein. This table has 250,000 to 350,000 distinct CDR3 sequences, under 95% appearing once. TEMRA cells were enriched by FACS, and CD4+ and CD8+ T cells were negatively isolated. Germline lookup yields CDR1 MNHEY and CDR2 SVGEGT. V lost 7 bases, J lost 7 bases, and 16 bases lay in between. This CDR3 is built from 13 residues.

The receptor's source is a human donor with multiple sclerosis. The chain couples TRBV6-2 or TRBV6-3 to TRBJ1-2, with D unclear. The sample taken for sequencing was CD4+ T cells from PBMCs. CDR3 bases: TGTGCCAGCACTCATCTCGAGCGCGGTGGCTACACCTTC. As protein: CASTHLERGGYTF.